Following are 15 T cell receptor beta chains from one sample sequenced in a study of circulating and synovial CD4+ cells in juvenile arthritis. Assay: immunoSEQ multiplex PCR; the TCRdb copy retains only in-frame clones and omits some. The data show approximately 16,000 clones, about 90% seen once. The sequenced sample consisted of CD4+ T cells from blood. These receptors all stem from a human donor with juvenile idiopathic arthritis.

This clone was recorded once. The chain combines TRBV7-8 with TRBJ2-7; a weak D match, TRBD1 (6 bases). V was trimmed by 2 bases and J by 2 bases, leaving 10 bases between them. The CDR3 contains 14 residues. CDR1 is SGHVS and CDR2 is FQNEAQ in the germline V gene. This CDR3 is CASSLQGRTYEQYF. The CDR3 nucleotides read TGTGCCAGCAGCTTACAGGGGCGGACCTACGAGCAGTACTTC.

The chain employs TRBV9 and TRBJ2-5; 13 nucleotides match TRBD2. This CDR3 is built from 17 residues. The ends lost 4 bases at V and 4 bases at J; junction bases unmatched: 10. CDR1 SGDLS and CDR2 YYNGEE come from the germline V gene. The CDR3 DNA is TGTGCCAGCAGCAGGAGGACTAGCGGGAGCGTCGGAGAGACCCAGTACTTC. Amino acid sequence: CASSRRTSGSVGETQYF.

CDR3 region: CASTRSKGDGYTF. The CDR3 coding sequence is TGTGCCAGCACCCGCAGTAAGGGGGATGGCTACACCTTC. This chain uses TRBV6-4 with TRBJ1-2, with a possible D match to TRBD1 (6 bases). With 7 bases removed from V and 6 bases from J, the gap between germline ends came to 15 bases. The CDR3 has 13 residues. CDR1 is MRHNA, CDR2 SNTAGT, per germline.

The chain joins TRBV7-2 to TRBJ2-1; D not certain. In germline, CDR1 is SGHTA, CDR2 FQGNSA. Trimming took 1 base from V and 4 from J, leaving 11 bases between them. This CDR3 has 15 amino acids. CDR3 DNA: TGTGCCAGCAGCTTAGGCCGGGTCATGTACAATGAGCAGTTCTTC. Amino acid sequence: CASSLGRVMYNEQFF. Supplemented by reference TRBV7-2 and TRBJ2-1, the full variable domain reads GAGVSQSPSNKVTEKGKDVELRCDPISGHTALYWYRQSLGQGLEFLIYFQGNSAPDKSGLPSDRFSAERTGGSVSTLTIQRTQQEDSAVYLCASSLGRVMYNEQFFGPGTRLTVL.

The chain couples TRBV18 to TRBJ1-1; 8 bases agree with TRBD1. The V gene's germline CDR1 is KGHSH and CDR2 LQKENI. This CDR3 is 17 amino acids long. V shed 5 bases and J 1 base; nucleotides not matched to a gene: 12. The CDR3 DNA reads as TGTGCCAGCTCATTAGCTAGCAGGGGGCGGGAGAACACTGAAGCTTTCTTT. Amino acids: CASSLASRGRENTEAFF.

The rearrangement uses TRBV5-4 and TRBJ2-5; TRBD2 agrees at 9 bases. J gave up 5 bases and V 0 bases, and 5 bases lay outside the gene matches. The CDR3 spans 15 residues. Per germline, CDR1 SGHNT and CDR2 YYREEE (reference sequence). CDR3 sequence: CASSLGLTSGETQYF. CDR3 nucleotides: TGTGCCAGCAGCTTGGGGCTTACTAGCGGGGAGACCCAGTACTTC. The variable domain in full, completed from reference TRBV5-4 and TRBJ2-5, reads ETGVTQSPTHLIKTRGQQVTLRCSSQSGHNTVSWYQQALGQGPQFIFQYYREEENGRGNFPPRFSGLQFPNYSSELNVNALELDDSALYLCASSLGLTSGETQYFGPGTRLLVL.

The chain links TRBV27 to TRBJ1-2, with unresolved D. The CDR3 loop spans 13 amino acids. The ends were cut back, 6 bases at V and 3 bases at J, with 11 bases in the middle. Germline loops: CDR1 MNHEY, CDR2 SMNVEV (reference sequence). CDR3 in amino acids: CASRGAGHYGYTF. The CDR3 DNA is TGTGCCAGCAGGGGAGCAGGCCACTATGGCTACACCTTC.

This chain links TRBV7-2 with TRBJ2-7; no reliable D call. Trimming took 0 bases from V and 3 from J, leaving 3 bases between them. The germline gives CDR1 SGHTA, CDR2 FQGNSA. The CDR3 totals 12 residues. The CDR3: CASSLALYEQYF. The CDR3 region has the DNA TGTGCCAGCAGCTTAGCACTCTACGAGCAGTACTTC.

This clone has just a few counts. V usage is TRBV7-9 and J usage is TRBJ1-5; TRBD1 matches at 7 bases. The CDR3 has 13 residues. Unmatched junction bases numbered 1, after V lost 6 bases and J lost 2 bases. Germline assignment: CDR1 SEHNR and CDR2 FQNEAQ (reference sequence). The CDR3 DNA reads TGTGCCAGCAGTGACAGGGGCAATCAGCCCCAGCATTTT. Its translation: CASSDRGNQPQHF.

The chain carries TRBV30 and TRBJ1-2; D is undetermined. Between the trimmed V and J ends, which lost 0 bases and 10 bases, there was a span of 15 bases. Germline V gene lookup returns CDR1 GTSNPN and CDR2 SVGIG (reference sequence). The CDR3 consists of 13 residues. This CDR3 reads CAWSVGLLKAYTF. CDR3 coding DNA: TGTGCCTGGAGTGTAGGACTACTAAAGGCCTACACCTTC.

The V and J genes are TRBV10-3 and TRBJ2-3; 8 bases agree with TRBD2. V lost 6 bases to trimming and J lost 6 bases; unmatched junction nucleotides: 8. The CDR3 has 14 residues. In germline, CDR1 is ENHRY, CDR2 SYGVKD. The CDR3 reads CAIRPAGVGDTQYF. CDR3 DNA: TGTGCCATCAGGCCAGCGGGGGTGGGTGATACGCAGTATTTT.

This chain uses TRBV10-2 with TRBJ2-3, with 7 nucleotides matching TRBD2. The CDR3 loop spans 18 amino acids. Trimming at V came to 4 bases and at J to 2 bases, leaving 15 bases not matched to a gene. The V gene's germline CDR1 is WSHSY and CDR2 SAAADI. The DNA for the CDR3 is TGCGCCAGCAGTGGGATTAGCGGGTCGACCTTCCCCACAGATACGCAGTATTTT. Amino acids: CASSGISGSTFPTDTQYF.

The table lists this clone with a count of one. The chain recombines TRBV10-3 with TRBJ1-1; a possible D gene is TRBD1 (5 bases). Germline CDR1 is ENHRY and CDR2 is SYGVKD. This CDR3 contains 14 residues. V shed 9 bases and J shed 2 bases, with 16 bases lying between them. The CDR3 here is CAIGVQGQNTEAFF. DNA of the CDR3: TGTGCCATTGGGGTGCAGGGCCAAAACACTGAAGCTTTCTTT.

J is TRBJ2-7 and V is TRBV2, with 7 bases lining up with TRBD1. This CDR3 has 14 amino acids. V was clipped by 3 bases and J by 2 bases; unmatched bases: 4. Germline assignment: CDR1 SNHLY and CDR2 FYNNEI. In nucleotides, the CDR3 is TGTGCCAGCAGTGAGGAAGGGGGCGCCTACGAGCAGTACTTC. Its protein is CASSEEGGAYEQYF.

The rearrangement uses TRBV5-1 and TRBJ2-3, with 8 bases fitting TRBD2. Trimming removed 5 bases from V and 2 bases from J; junction bases left unmatched: 7. The germline CDR1 and CDR2 sequences are SGHRS and YFSETQ. This CDR3 is 15 amino acids long. The CDR3 is CASRPRAGVTDTQYF. CDR3 in DNA: TGCGCCAGCAGGCCCCGAGCGGGAGTCACAGATACGCAGTATTTT. The full variable domain, with the rest looked up from reference TRBV5-1 and TRBJ2-3, is KAGVTQTPRYLIKTRGQQVTLSCSPISGHRSVSWYQQTPGQGLQFLFEYFSETQRNKGNFPGRFSGRQFSNSRSEMNVSTLELGDSALYLCASRPRAGVTDTQYFGPGTRLTVL.